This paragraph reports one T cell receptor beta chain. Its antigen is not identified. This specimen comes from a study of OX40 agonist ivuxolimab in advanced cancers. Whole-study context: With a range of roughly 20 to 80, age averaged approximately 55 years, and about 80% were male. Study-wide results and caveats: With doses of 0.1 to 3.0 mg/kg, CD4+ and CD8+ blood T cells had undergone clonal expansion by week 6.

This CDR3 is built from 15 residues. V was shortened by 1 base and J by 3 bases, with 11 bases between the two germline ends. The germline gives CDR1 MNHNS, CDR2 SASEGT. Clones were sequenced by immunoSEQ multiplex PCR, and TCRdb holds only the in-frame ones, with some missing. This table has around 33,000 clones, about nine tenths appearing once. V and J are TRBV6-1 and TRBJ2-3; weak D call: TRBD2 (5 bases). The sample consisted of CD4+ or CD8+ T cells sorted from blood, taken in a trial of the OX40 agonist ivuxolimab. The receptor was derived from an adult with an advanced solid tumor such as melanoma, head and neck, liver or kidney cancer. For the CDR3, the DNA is TGTGCCAGCAGTGAAGGTCCTGGGAGTACAGATACGCAGTATTTT. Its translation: CASSEGPGSTDTQYF.